This entry concerns a single T cell receptor beta chain. In the study's own analysis: Amplifying reference gene primers gave estimates of nucleated cell counts. The table came from immunoSEQ multiplex PCR; TCRdb's copy has only in-frame clones and leaves some out. The D gene and trimming were derived from the DNA, and the V and J assignments and clone size from that table. The table has 350,000 to 400,000 clones, around 92% seen once. The CDR3 has 11 residues. CDR1 DFQATT and CDR2 SNEGSKA come from the germline V gene (reference sequence). V gave up 5 bases and J gave up 8 bases, with 12 bases separating them. The source of the sample is a study of blood T cell repertoires in COVID-19. Across the whole study: The United States, Italy and Spain provided the acute and convalescent COVID-19 samples.

Seattle patients were enrolled while actively infected and followed longitudinally. J is TRBJ1-2 and V is TRBV20-1, with D tentatively TRBD1 (6 bases). The sequenced sample consisted of peripheral blood. The origin of this receptor is a woman between 25 and 40 years old with COVID-19, enrolled during active disease. CDR3 DNA: TGCAGTGCTCGCCACAGGGACGGCTACACCTTC. It codes for CSARHRDGYTF.